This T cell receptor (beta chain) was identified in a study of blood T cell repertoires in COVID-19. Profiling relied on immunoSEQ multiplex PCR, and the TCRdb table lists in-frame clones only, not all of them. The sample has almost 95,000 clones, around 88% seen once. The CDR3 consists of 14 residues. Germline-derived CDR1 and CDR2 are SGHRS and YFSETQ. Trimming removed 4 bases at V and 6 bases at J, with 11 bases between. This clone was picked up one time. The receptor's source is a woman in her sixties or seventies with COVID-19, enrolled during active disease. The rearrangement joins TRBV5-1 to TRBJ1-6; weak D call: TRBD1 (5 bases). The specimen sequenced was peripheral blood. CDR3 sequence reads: CASSRGGGNSPLHF. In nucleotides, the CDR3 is TGCGCCAGCAGCCGTGGCGGGGGTAATTCACCCCTCCACTTT.